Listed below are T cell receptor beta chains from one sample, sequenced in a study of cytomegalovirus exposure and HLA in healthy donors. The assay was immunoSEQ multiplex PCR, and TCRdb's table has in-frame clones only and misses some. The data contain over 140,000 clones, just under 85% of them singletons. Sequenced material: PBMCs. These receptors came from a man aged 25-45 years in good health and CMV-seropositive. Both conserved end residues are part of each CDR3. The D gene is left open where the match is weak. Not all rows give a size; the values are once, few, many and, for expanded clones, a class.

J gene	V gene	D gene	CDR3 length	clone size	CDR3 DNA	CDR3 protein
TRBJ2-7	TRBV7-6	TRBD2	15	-	TGTGCCAGCAGCGAACTAGCGGGGGGGCTGGAAAGCCAGTACTTC	CASSELAGGLESQYF
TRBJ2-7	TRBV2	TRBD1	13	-	TGTGCCAGCAGAGAGGGACAGTACTACGAGCAGTACTTC	CASREGQYYEQYF
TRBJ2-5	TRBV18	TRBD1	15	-	TGTGCCAGCTCACCGAATACAGGGGGCGCGGAGACCCAGTACTTC	CASSPNTGGAETQYF
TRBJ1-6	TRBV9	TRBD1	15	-	TGTGCCAGCAGCAGACTACAGGGGAAGGATTCACCCCTCCACTTT	CASSRLQGKDSPLHF
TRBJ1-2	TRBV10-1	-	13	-	TGCGCCAGCAGTGAAGCCCTGAACTATGGCTACACCTTC	CASSEALNYGYTF
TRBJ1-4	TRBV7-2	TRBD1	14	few	TGTGCCAGCAGCCAGACAGGGGGTAACGAAAAACTGTTTTTT	CASSQTGGNEKLFF
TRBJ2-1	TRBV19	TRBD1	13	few	TGTGCCAGTAGTATATCCCGGGACAGCGAGCAGTTCTTC	CASSISRDSEQFF
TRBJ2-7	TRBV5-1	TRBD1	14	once	TGCGCCAGCAGCTCCGGTAGACAGGGAGACGAGCAGTACTTC	CASSSGRQGDEQYF
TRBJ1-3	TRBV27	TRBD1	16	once	TGTGCCAGCAGTCCTACGATAGGGGGCCCCGGAAACACCATATATTTT	CASSPTIGGPGNTIYF
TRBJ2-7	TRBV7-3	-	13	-	TGTGCCAGCAGCCCCCCGTCTCGCTACGAGCAGTACTTC	CASSPPSRYEQYF
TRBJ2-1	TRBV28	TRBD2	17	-	TGTGCCAGCAGTTTAACTCTAGCGGGTATAAGGAACAATGAGCAGTTCTTC	CASSLTLAGIRNNEQFF
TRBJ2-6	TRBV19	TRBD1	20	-	TGTGCCAGTAGTACCATCAAACAGGGGGCACCTACCTCTGGGGCCAACGTCCTGACTTTC	CASSTIKQGAPTSGANVLTF
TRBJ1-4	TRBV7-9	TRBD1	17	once	TGTGCCAGCAGCCCCGGACAGGGAGCCTCAACTAATGAAAAACTGTTTTTT	CASSPGQGASTNEKLFF
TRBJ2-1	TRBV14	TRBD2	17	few	TGTGCCAGCAGCCAAGTGGCTAGCGGGGCGAGGACTGACGAGCAGTTCTTC	CASSQVASGARTDEQFF
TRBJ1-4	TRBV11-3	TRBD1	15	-	TGTGCCAGCAGCTCATCCGGGACAGGACTTGAAAAACTGTTTTTT	CASSSSGTGLEKLFF
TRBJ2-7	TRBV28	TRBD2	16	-	TGTGCCAGCAGCGAACCCCGAGGACCCGGGAGGAACGAGCAGTACTTC	CASSEPRGPGRNEQYF
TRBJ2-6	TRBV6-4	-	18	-	TGTGCCAGCAGAGACACCGACAGGCATAACTCTGGGGCCAACGTCCTGACTTTC	CASRDTDRHNSGANVLTF
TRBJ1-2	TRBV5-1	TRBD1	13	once	TGCGCCAGCAGCTTGACGACAGGGGATGGCTACACCTTC	CASSLTTGDGYTF
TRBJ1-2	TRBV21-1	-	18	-	TGTGCCAGCAGCAAAATCCTCCGGAGATTTCCTGATAACTATGGCTACACCTTC	CASSKILRRFPDNYGYTF
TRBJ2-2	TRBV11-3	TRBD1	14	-	TGTGCCAGCAGCCCCCAGGGGGCATGGGGGGAGCTGTTTTTT	CASSPQGAWGELFF
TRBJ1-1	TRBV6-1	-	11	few	TGTGCCAGCTCATGGACAGCTGAAGCTTTCTTT	CASSWTAEAFF
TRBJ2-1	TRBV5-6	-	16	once	TGTGCCAGCAGCGGAGACTTTTCGAGCTCCTACAATGAGCAGTTCTTC	CASSGDFSSSYNEQFF
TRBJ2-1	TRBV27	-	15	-	TGTGCCAGCAGCTCCGACAGGTTTTGGGACAATGAGCAGTTCTTC	CASSSDRFWDNEQFF
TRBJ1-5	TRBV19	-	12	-	TGTGCCAGTAGTCTCCAGGATGCGCCCCAGCATTTT	CASSLQDAPQHF
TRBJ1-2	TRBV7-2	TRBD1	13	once	TGTGCCAGCAGAAGGACAGGGGGTGGCGGCTACACCTTC	CASRRTGGGGYTF
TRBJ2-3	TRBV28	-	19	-	TGTGCCAGCAGTTACGCCCGCCTCGTGGGGAGACGAGGCACAGATACGCAGTATTTT	CASSYARLVGRRGTDTQYF
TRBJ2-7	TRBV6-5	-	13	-	TGTGCCAGCAGTCCTTTACAGATTTACGAGCAGTACTTC	CASSPLQIYEQYF
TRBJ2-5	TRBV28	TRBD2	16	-	TGTGCCAGCAGCTTACTGGCCAAGGGAGGGGCAGGGACCCAGTACTTC	CASSLLAKGGAGTQYF
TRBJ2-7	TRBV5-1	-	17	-	TGCGCCAGCAGCTTGACGGGGGAGGCATACTACTCCTACGAGCAGTACTTC	CASSLTGEAYYSYEQYF
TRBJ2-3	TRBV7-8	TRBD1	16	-	TGTGCCAGCAGCTCCCAGGGGGCCCTTAGCACAGATACGCAGTATTTT	CASSSQGALSTDTQYF
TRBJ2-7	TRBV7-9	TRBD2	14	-	TGTGCCAGCAGCTCCGGGACTAGAGACTACGAGCAGTACTTC	CASSSGTRDYEQYF
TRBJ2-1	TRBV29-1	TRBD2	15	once	TGCAGCGTCGGATCCCGGGCGGGGGGGCCTCATGAGCAGTTCTTC	CSVGSRAGGPHEQFF
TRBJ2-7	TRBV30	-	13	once	TGTGCCTGGAGAGGCCTAGGCCCCTACGAGCAGTACTTC	CAWRGLGPYEQYF
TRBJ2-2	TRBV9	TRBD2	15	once	TGTGCCAGCAGCACTAGCGGGGGGAACACCGGGGAGCTGTTTTTT	CASSTSGGNTGELFF
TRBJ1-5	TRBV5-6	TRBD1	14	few	TGTGCCAGCAGCTGGGGACAGGGGACTCAGCCCCAGCATTTT	CASSWGQGTQPQHF
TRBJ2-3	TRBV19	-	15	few	TGTGCCAGCAAACCCGCCCTAGCAGCGGCAGATACGCAGTATTTT	CASKPALAAADTQYF
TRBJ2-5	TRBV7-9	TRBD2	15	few	TGTGCCAGCAGCCCCGGGACTAGCGGCCAAGAGACCCAGTACTTC	CASSPGTSGQETQYF
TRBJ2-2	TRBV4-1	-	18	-	TGCGCCAGCAGCCAAGATGCAGTAGGCGGTTCGAACACCGGGGAGCTGTTTTTT	CASSQDAVGGSNTGELFF
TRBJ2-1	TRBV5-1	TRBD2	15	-	TGCGCCAGCAGCTTGCTGAGCGGGGGACGTAATGAGCAGTTCTTC	CASSLLSGGRNEQFF
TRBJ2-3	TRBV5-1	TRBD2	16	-	TGCGCCAGCAGCTTGGTACTAGCGGATGAATCAGATACGCAGTATTTT	CASSLVLADESDTQYF
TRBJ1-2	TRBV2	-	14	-	TGTGCCAGCAGGCCACAGGGACAACAGGATGGCTACACCTTC	CASRPQGQQDGYTF
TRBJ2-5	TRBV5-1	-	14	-	TGCGCCAGCAGCTCGGCATCAGGGCAAGAGACCCAGTACTTC	CASSSASGQETQYF